This TCR beta chain was identified in a study of blood T cell repertoires in COVID-19. About the research overall: The samples span acute and convalescent COVID-19 from the United States, Italy and Spain. T cells, B-cell-depleted T cells, or PBMCs supplied cDNA or gDNA.

The CDR3 contains 15 residues. Germline V gene data show CDR1 as LNHDA and CDR2 as SQIVND (reference sequence). V was pared by 6 bases and J by 4 bases, with 5 bases of the junction left unmatched. As handled by the study authors: Amplification of reference gene primers was used by the study to estimate nucleated cell counts. Measured with immunoSEQ multiplex PCR; TCRdb has only the in-frame clones, and not every one. That table supplies the V and J calls and clone size; D and trimming were determined from the DNA. The sample shows about 200,000 clones, about 80% of them seen only once. Sequenced material: peripheral blood. This clonotype was obtained from a human donor with acute or convalescent COVID-19. The donor label of this sample is uncertain. The chain uses TRBV19 and TRBJ2-1; 11 bases are shared with TRBD2. DNA of the CDR3: TGTGCCAGTAGCAGGGGACTAGCGGTTTACAATGAGCAGTTCTTC. Translated, it gives CASSRGLAVYNEQFF.